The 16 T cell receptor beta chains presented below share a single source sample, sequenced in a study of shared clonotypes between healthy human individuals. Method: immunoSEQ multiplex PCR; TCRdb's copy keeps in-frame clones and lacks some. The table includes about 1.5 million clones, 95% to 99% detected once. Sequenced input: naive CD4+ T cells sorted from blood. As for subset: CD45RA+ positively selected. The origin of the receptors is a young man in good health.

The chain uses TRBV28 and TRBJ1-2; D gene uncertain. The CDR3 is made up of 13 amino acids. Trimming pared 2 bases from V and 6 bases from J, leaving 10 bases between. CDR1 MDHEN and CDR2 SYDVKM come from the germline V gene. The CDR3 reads CASSLAFRDGYTF. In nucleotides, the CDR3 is TGTGCCAGCAGTTTAGCGTTTCGGGATGGCTACACCTTC.

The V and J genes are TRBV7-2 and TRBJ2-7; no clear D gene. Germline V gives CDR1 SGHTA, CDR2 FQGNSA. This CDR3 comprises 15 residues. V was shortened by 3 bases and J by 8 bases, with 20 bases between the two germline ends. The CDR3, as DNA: TGTGCCAGCAGCTTCCCCTTGGATCCCGTGGATCAGCAGTACTTC. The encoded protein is CASSFPLDPVDQQYF. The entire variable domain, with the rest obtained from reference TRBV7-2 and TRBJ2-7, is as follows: GAGVSQSPSNKVTEKGKDVELRCDPISGHTALYWYRQSLGQGLEFLIYFQGNSAPDKSGLPSDRFSAERTGGSVSTLTIQRTQQEDSAVYLCASSFPLDPVDQQYFGPGTRLTVT.

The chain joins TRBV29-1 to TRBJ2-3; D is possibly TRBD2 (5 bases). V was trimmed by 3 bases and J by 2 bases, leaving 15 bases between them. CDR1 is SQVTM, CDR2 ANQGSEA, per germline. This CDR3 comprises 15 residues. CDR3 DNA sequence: TGCAGCGTTGACTCGGTCGGAGGACCCACAGATACGCAGTATTTT. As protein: CSVDSVGGPTDTQYF.

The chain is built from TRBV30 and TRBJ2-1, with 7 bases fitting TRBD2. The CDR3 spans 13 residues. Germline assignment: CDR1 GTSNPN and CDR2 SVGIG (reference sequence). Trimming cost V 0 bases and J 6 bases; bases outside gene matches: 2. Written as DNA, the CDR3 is TGTGCCTGGAGTGTCCTAGCGGCCAATGAGCAGTTCTTC. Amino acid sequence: CAWSVLAANEQFF.

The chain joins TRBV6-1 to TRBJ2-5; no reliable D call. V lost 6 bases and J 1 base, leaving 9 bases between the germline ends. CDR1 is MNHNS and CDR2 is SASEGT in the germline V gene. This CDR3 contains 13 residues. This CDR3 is CASSVLLQETQYF. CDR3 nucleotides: TGTGCCAGCAGCGTCCTTCTCCAAGAGACCCAGTACTTC.

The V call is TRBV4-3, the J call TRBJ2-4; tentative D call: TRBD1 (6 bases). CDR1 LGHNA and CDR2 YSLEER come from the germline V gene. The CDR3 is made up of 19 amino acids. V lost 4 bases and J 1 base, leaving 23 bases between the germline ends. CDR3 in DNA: TGCGCCAGCAGCCTAACGTACCAGACGGCAGGGGTGGCCAAAAACATTCAGTACTTC. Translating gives CASSLTYQTAGVAKNIQYF.

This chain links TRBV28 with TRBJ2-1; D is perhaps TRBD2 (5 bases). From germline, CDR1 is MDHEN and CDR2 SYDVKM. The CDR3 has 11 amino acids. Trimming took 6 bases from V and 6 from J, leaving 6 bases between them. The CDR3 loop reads CASRAVNEQFF. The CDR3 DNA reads TGTGCCAGCAGAGCGGTCAATGAGCAGTTCTTC.

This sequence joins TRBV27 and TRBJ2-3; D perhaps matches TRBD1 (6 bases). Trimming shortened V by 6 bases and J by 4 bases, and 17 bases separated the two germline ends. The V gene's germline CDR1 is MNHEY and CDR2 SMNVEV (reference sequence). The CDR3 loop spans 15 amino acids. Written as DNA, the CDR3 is TGTGCCAGCAGCAGCAACAGGGAAAATCCAGATACGCAGTATTTT. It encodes CASSSNRENPDTQYF.

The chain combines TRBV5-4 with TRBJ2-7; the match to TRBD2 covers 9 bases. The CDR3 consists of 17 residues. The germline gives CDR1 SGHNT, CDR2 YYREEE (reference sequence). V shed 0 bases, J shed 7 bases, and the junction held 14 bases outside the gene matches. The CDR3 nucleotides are TGTGCCAGCAGCTTGGTTCAAAGGCCTAGCGGGATTAGTGAGCAGTACTTC. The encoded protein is CASSLVQRPSGISEQYF.

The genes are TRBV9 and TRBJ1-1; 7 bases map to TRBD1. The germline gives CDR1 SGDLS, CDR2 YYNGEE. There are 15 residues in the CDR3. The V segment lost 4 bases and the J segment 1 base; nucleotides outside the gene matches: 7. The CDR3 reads CASSPRTGWNTEAFF. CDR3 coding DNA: TGTGCCAGCAGCCCAAGGACAGGCTGGAACACTGAAGCTTTCTTT. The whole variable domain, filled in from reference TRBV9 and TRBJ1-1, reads DSGVTQTPKHLITATGQRVTLRCSPRSGDLSVYWYQQSLDQGLQFLIQYYNGEERAKGNILERFSAQQFPDLHSELNLSSLELGDSALYFCASSPRTGWNTEAFFGQGTRLTVV.

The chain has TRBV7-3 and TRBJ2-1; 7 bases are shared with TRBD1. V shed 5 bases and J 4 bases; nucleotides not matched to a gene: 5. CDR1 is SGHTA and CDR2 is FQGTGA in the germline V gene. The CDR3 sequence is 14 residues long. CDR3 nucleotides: TGTGCCAGCAGCCTCCGGACAGGATACAATGAGCAGTTCTTC. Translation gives CASSLRTGYNEQFF. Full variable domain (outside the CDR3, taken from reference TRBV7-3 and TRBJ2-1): GAGVSQTPSNKVTEKGKYVELRCDPISGHTALYWYRQSLGQGPEFLIYFQGTGAADDSGLPNDRFFAVRPEGSVSTLKIQRTERGDSAVYLCASSLRTGYNEQFFGPGTRLTVL.

This CDR3 reads CASSPNRVGEDTQYF. CDR3 sequence (DNA): TGCGCCAGCAGCCCTAACAGGGTTGGAGAAGATACGCAGTATTTT. The chain combines TRBV5-1 with TRBJ2-3, with a weak D call TRBD1 (6 bases). With 4 bases removed from V and 5 bases from J, the gap between germline ends came to 17 bases. Germline loops: CDR1 SGHRS, CDR2 YFSETQ. This CDR3 has 15 residues. Combining the CDR3 with reference TRBV5-1 and TRBJ2-3 gives the whole variable domain KAGVTQTPRYLIKTRGQQVTLSCSPISGHRSVSWYQQTPGQGLQFLFEYFSETQRNKGNFPGRFSGRQFSNSRSEMNVSTLELGDSALYLCASSPNRVGEDTQYFGPGTRLTVL.

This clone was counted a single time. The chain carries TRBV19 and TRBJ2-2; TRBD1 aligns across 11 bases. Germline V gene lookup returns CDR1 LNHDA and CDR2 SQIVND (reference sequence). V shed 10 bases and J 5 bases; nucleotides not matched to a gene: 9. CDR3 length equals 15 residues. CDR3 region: CATWTGGARTGELFF. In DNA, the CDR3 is TGTGCCACATGGACAGGGGGCGCGAGGACCGGGGAGCTGTTTTTT.

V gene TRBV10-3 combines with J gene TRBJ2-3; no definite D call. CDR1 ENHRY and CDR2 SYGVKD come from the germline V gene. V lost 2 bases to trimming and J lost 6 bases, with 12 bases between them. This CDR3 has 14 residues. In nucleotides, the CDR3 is TGTGCCATCAGTGAGGGCCGGGCGTTGGATACGCAGTATTTT. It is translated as CAISEGRALDTQYF.

The CDR3 DNA follows: TGTGCCAGCAGCGCCCCTTTCGTTGCTGGCTACACCTTC. This encodes CASSAPFVAGYTF. This rearrangement joins TRBV5-6 to TRBJ1-2; D remains unclear. This CDR3 comprises 13 residues. Looked up from germline, CDR1 is SGHDT and CDR2 is YYEEEE. Trimming cost V 4 bases and J 7 bases, with 14 bases left between them.

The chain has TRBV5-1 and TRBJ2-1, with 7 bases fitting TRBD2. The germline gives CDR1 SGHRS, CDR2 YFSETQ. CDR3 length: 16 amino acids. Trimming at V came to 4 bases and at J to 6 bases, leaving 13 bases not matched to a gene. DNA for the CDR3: TGCGCCAGCAGCCCTGTAGGGGCTAGCGGACTCAATGAGCAGTTCTTC. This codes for CASSPVGASGLNEQFF.